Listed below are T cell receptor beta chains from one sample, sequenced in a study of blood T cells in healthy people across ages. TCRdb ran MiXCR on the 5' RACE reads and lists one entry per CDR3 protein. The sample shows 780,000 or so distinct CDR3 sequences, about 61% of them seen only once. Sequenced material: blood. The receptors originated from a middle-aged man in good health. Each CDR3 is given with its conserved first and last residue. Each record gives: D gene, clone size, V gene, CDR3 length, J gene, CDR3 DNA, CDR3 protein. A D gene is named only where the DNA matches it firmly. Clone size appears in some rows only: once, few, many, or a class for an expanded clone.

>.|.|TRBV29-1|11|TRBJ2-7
TGCAGCGTTGTAGCGCGGCACGAGCAGTACTTC
CSVVARHEQYF
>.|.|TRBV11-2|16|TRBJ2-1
TGTGCCAGCTTGGTTGGAGGGGCACAGGTTCGCAATGAGCAGTTCTTC
CASLVGGAQVRNEQFF
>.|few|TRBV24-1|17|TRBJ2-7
TGTGCCACCAGTGCCGGACCATTGGCAGGGCTTTTCGACGAGCAGTACTTC
CATSAGPLAGLFDEQYF
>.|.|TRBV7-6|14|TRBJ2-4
TGTGCCAGCAGCCCCGACAGGGCTCTACGGGAGCAGTACTTC
CASSPDRALREQYF
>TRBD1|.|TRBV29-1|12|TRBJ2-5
TGCAGCGTTCGACAGGGGGCAGAGACCCAGTACTTC
CSVRQGAETQYF
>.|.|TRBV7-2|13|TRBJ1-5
TGTGCCACCCGGGGGGGGGCTAGTCAGCCCCAGCATTTT
CATRGGASQPQHF
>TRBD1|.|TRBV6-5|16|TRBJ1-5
TGTGCCAGCAGACTATACGGCAGGGGGGGGGCTCAGCCCCAGCATTTT
CASRLYGRGGAQPQHF
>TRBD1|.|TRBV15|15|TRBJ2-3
TGTGCCACCAGCAGAGGGCAGGGGGCAGAAGATACGCAGTATTTT
CATSRGQGAEDTQYF
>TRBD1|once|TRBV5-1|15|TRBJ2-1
TGCACCAGCAGCTCCCTCTCGACAGGGGGGAATGAGCAGTTCTTC
CTSSSLSTGGNEQFF
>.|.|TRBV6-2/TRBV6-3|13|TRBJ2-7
TGTGCCAGCAGTTCTTCTGTGGGCTACGAGCAGTACTTC
CASSSSVGYEQYF
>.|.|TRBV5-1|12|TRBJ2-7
TGCGCCAGCAGCGAGACAGACTACGAGCAGTACTTC
CASSETDYEQYF
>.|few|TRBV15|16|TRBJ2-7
TGTGCCACCAGCACCATTCCTAGGGGACTTGCCACCGAGCAGTACTTC
CATSTIPRGLATEQYF
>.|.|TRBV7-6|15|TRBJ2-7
TGTGCCAGCAGCTTAGGGGCAGGGAAAACGTACGAGCAGTACTTC
CASSLGAGKTYEQYF
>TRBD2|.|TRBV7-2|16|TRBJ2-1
TGTGCCAGCAGCTCCCGGGGGGGCCAGTCCTACAATGAGCAGTTCTTC
CASSSRGGQSYNEQFF
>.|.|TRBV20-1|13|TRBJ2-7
TGCAGTGCTACGAGTCCGCTACCCTACGAGCAGTACTTC
CSATSPLPYEQYF
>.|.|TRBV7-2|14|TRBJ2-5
TGTGCCAGCAGCTTAAACTACTTAAGAGAGACCCAGTACTTC
CASSLNYLRETQYF
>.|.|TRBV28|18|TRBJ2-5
TGTGCCAGCAGTTTAACCCCTCCCGGAGGGCCCCCGCGGGTGACCCAGTACTTC
CASSLTPPGGPPRVTQYF
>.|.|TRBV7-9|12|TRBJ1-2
TGTGCCAGCAGTTATGGCGCAGGGGGCTACACCTTC
CASSYGAGGYTF
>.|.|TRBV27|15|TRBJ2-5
TGTGCCAGCAGTTTTCGGAGGGCTCTCGGGGAGACCCAGTACTTC
CASSFRRALGETQYF
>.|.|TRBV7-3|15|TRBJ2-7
TGTGCCAGCAGCCCTAGGGGAGGTTTTTCTTCCGAGCAGTACTTC
CASSPRGGFSSEQYF
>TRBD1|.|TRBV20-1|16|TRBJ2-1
TGCAGTGCCTCCCCTCAGACAGGGAGCTCCTACAATGAGCAGTTCTTC
CSASPQTGSSYNEQFF
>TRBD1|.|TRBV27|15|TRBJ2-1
TGTGCCAGCAGTAGGGGGACAGGGGCTTTCAATGAGCAGTTCTTC
CASSRGTGAFNEQFF
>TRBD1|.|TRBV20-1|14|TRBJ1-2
TGCAGTGCCGAGGGACAGGGGTTTAGCTATGGCTACACCTTC
CSAEGQGFSYGYTF
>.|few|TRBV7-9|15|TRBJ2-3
TGTGCCAGCAGCTTACTATCGACCGAGGTCGATACGCAGTATTTT
CASSLLSTEVDTQYF
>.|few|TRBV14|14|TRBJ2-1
TGTGCCAGCAGCCCCTTAGACAGTTTCAATGAGCAGTTCTTC
CASSPLDSFNEQFF
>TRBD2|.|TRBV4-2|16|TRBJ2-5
TGTGCCAGCAGCCAAGACCTAGCGGGAGGGGGGGAGACCCAGTACTTC
CASSQDLAGGGETQYF
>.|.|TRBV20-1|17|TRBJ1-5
TGCAGTGCTAGAGAATTTGGGGACTACCTGGGCAATCAGCCCCAGCATTTT
CSAREFGDYLGNQPQHF
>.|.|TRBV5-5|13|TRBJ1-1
TGTGCCAGCAGCCGCACATCGAACACTGAAGCTTTCTTT
CASSRTSNTEAFF
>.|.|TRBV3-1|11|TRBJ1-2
TGTGCCAGCAGCCAATTCGGTGGCTACACCTTC
CASSQFGGYTF
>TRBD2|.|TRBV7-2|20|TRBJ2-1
TGTGCCAGCAGCTTACGAGGGCTAGCGGGAAGAGGGAGGGGATACAATGAGCAGTTCTTC
CASSLRGLAGRGRGYNEQFF